This TCR beta chain was documented in a study of T cells and Merkel cell carcinoma outcomes. Findings of the study overall: Merkel cell carcinoma outcomes were reportedly predicted by repertoire and T-cell density.

Clones were read by immunoSEQ multiplex PCR, and TCRdb kept only the in-frame ones, dropping some. Among about 15,000 clones listed, roughly 79% were seen once. Details on this clone: Antigen: not known.

This CDR3 spans 14 amino acids. The germline V and J ends were trimmed by 4 bases and 3 bases, with 13 bases remaining between them. Germline V gene lookup returns CDR1 SEHNR and CDR2 FQNEAQ (reference sequence). The source is a human donor with Merkel cell carcinoma. This chain connects TRBV7-9 to TRBJ2-7; D not certain. Sequenced sample: tumor tissue from Merkel cell carcinoma. CDR3 loop: CASSSGRYDYEQYF. CDR3 DNA: TGTGCCAGCAGCTCTGGTCGATACGACTACGAGCAGTACTTC.